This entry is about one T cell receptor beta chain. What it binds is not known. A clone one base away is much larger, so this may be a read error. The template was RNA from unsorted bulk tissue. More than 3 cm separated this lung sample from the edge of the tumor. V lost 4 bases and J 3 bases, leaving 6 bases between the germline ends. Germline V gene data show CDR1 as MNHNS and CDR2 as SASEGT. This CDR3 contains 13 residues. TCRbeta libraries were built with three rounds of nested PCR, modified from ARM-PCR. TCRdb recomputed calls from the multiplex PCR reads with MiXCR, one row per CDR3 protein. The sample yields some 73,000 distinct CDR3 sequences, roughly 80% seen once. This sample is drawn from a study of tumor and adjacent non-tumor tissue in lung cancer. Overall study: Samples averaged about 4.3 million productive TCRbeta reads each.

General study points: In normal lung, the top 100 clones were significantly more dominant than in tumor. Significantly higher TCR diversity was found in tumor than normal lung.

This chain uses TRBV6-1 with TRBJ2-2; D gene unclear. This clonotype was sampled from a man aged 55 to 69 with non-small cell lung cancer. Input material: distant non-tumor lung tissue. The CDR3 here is CASSGADTGELFF. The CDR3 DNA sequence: TGTGCCAGCAGTGGGGCGGACACCGGGGAGCTGTTTTTT.